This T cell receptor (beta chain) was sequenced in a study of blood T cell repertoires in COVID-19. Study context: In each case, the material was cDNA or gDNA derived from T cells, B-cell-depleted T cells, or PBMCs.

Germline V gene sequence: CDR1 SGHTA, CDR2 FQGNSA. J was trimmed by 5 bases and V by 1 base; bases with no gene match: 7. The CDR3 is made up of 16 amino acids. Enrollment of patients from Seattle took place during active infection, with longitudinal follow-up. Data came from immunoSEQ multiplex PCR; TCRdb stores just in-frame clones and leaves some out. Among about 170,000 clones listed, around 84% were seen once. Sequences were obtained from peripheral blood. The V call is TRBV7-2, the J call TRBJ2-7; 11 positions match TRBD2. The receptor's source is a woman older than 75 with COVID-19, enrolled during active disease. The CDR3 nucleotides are TGTGCCAGCAGCTTAGAGGCTAGCGGGAGGATCCACGAGCAGTACTTC. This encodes CASSLEASGRIHEQYF. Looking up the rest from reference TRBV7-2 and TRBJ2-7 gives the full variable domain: GAGVSQSPSNKVTEKGKDVELRCDPISGHTALYWYRQSLGQGLEFLIYFQGNSAPDKSGLPSDRFSAERTGGSVSTLTIQRTQQEDSAVYLCASSLEASGRIHEQYFGPGTRLTVT.